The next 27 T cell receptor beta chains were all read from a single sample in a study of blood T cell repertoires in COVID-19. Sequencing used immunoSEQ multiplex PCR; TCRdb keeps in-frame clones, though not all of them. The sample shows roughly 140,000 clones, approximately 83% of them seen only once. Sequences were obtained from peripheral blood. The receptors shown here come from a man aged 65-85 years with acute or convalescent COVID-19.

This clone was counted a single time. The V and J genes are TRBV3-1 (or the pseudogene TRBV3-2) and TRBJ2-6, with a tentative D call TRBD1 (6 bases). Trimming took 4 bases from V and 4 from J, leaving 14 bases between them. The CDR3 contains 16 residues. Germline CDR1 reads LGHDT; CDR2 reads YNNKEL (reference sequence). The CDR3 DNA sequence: TGTGCCAGCAGCCGTAACCGGGACACCGGGGCCAACGTCCTGACTTTC. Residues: CASSRNRDTGANVLTF.

The CDR3 DNA sequence: TGCGCCAGCAGCCTACTCCCATTTTCCTCTGGAAACACCATATATTTT. Its translation is CASSLLPFSSGNTIYF. The rearrangement joins TRBV5-1 to TRBJ1-3; D uncertain. The V gene's germline CDR1 is SGHRS and CDR2 YFSETQ. Trimming cost V 4 bases and J 0 bases, with 14 bases left between them. This CDR3 has 16 residues.

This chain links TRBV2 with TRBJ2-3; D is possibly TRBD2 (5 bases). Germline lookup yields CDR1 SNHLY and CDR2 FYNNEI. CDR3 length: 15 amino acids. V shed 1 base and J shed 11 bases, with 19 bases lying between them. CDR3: CASSEGLRVSREQYF. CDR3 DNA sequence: TGTGCCAGCAGTGAAGGGTTGAGGGTGTCCCGTGAGCAGTATTTT.

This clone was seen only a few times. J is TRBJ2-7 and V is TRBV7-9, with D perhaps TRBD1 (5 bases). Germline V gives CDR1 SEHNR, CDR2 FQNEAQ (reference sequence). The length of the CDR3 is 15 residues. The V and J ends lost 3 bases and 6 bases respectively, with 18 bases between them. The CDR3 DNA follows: TGTGCCAGCAGCTTTGGTAGTGGGGCTCCGGGCGAGCAGTACTTC. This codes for CASSFGSGAPGEQYF.

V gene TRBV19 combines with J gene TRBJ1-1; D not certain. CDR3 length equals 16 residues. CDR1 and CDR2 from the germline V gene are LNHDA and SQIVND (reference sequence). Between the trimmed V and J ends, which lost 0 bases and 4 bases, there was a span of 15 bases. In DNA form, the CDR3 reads TGTGCCAGTAGTATAGATCCTAGCGGGGTCGGCACTGAAGCTTTCTTT. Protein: CASSIDPSGVGTEAFF.

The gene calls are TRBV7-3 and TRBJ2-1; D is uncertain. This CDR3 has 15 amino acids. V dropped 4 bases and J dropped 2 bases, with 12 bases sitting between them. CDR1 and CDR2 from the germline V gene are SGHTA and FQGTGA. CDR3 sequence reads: CASSSDLTAYNEQFF. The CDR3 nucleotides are TGTGCCAGCAGCTCCGATTTGACTGCCTACAATGAGCAGTTCTTC.

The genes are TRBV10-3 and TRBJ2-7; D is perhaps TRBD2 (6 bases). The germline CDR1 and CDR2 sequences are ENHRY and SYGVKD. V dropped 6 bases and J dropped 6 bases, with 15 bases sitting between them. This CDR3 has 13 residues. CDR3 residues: CAIRGRLGFEQYF. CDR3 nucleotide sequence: TGTGCCATCAGAGGCCGACTAGGGTTCGAGCAGTACTTC.

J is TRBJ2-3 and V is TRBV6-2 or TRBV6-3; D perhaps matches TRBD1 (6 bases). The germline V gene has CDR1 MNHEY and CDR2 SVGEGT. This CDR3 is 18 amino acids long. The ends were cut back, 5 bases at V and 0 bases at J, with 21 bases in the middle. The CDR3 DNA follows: TGTGCCAGCAGTATCCCGACTGACAGGCGAACTAGCACAGATACGCAGTATTTT. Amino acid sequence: CASSIPTDRRTSTDTQYF.

CDR3 nucleotide sequence: TGTGCCAGCAGCAAAGGGGGACGCATAACGGGGGAGACCCAGTACTTC. This encodes CASSKGGRITGETQYF. J is TRBJ2-5 and V is TRBV7-3, with D perhaps TRBD1 (6 bases). V was clipped by 5 bases and J by 5 bases, with 21 bases between them. This CDR3 contains 16 residues. Germline lookup yields CDR1 SGHTA and CDR2 FQGTGA.

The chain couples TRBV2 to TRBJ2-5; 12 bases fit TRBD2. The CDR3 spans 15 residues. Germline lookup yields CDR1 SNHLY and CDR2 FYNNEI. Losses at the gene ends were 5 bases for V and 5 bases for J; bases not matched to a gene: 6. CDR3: CASSIGLAGIETQYF. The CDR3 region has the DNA TGTGCCAGCAGTATCGGACTAGCGGGAATCGAGACCCAGTACTTC. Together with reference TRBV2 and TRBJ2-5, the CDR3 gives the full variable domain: EPEVTQTPSHQVTQMGQEVILRCVPISNHLYFYWYRQILGQKVEFLVSFYNNEISEKSEIFDDQFSVERPDGSNFTLKIRSTKLEDSAMYFCASSIGLAGIETQYFGPGTRLLVL.

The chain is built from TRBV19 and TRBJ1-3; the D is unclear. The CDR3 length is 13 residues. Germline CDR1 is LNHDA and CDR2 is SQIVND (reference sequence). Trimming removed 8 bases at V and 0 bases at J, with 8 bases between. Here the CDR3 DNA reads TGTGCCAGTTCGGCGGGCTCTGGAAACACCATATATTTT. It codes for CASSAGSGNTIYF.

CDR3 region: CASSLGSGSSTGELFF. The CDR3, as DNA: TGCGCCAGCAGCTTAGGTAGCGGGAGTTCGACCGGGGAGCTGTTTTTT. The V call is TRBV5-1, the J call TRBJ2-2; 9 bases align to TRBD2. The CDR3 spans 16 residues. The V gene end was trimmed by 2 bases and the J gene end by 5 bases; junction bases not matched to a gene: 7. Germline V gene data show CDR1 as SGHRS and CDR2 as YFSETQ.

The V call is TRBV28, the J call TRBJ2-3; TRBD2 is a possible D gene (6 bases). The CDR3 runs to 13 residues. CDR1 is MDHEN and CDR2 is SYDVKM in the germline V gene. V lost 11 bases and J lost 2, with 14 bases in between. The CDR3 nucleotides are TGTGCCTGGGGGGATGGGGCCACAGATACGCAGTATTTT. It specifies CAWGDGATDTQYF. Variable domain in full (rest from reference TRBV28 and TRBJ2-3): DVKVTQSSRYLVKRTGEKVFLECVQDMDHENMFWYRQDPGLGLRLIYFSYDVKMKEKGDIPEGYSVSREKKERFSLILESASTNQTSMYLCAWGDGATDTQYFGPGTRLTVL.

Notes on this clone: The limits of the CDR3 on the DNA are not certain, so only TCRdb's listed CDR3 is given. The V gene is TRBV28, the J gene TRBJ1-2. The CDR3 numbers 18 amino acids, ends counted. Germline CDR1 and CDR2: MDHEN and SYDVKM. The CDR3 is CASSSSDYGYTFGSGSTF.

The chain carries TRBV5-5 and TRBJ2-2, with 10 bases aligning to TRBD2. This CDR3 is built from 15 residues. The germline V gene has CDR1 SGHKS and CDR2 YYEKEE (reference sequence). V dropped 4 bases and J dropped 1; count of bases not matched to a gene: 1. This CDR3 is CASSRTSGNTGELFF. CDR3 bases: TGTGCCAGCAGCCGGACTAGCGGGAACACCGGGGAGCTGTTTTTT.

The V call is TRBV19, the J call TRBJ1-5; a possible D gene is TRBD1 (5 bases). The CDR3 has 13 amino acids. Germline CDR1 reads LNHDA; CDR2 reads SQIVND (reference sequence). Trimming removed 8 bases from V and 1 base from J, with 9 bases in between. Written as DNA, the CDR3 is TGTGCCAGTCATAGACAGAGCAATCAGCCCCAGCATTTT. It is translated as CASHRQSNQPQHF.

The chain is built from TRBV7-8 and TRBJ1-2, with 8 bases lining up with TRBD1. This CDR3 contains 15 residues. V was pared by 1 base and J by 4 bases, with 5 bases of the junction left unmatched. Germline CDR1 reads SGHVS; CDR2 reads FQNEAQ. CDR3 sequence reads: CASSLDVGQGYGYTF. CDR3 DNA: TGTGCCAGCAGCTTAGATGTCGGACAGGGCTATGGCTACACCTTC.

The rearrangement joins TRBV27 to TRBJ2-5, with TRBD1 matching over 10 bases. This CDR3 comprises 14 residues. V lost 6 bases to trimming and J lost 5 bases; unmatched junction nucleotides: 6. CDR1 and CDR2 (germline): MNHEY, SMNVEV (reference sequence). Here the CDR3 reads CASRGTGALETQYF. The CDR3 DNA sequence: TGTGCCAGCAGGGGGACAGGGGCTCTGGAGACCCAGTACTTC.

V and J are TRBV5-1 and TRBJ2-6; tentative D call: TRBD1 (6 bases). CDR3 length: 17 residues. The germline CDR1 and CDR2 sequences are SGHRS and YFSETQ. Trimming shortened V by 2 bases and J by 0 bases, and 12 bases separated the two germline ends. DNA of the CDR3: TGCGCCAGCAGCTTTTCGCTACAGGGCTCTGGGGCCAACGTCCTGACTTTC. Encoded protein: CASSFSLQGSGANVLTF.

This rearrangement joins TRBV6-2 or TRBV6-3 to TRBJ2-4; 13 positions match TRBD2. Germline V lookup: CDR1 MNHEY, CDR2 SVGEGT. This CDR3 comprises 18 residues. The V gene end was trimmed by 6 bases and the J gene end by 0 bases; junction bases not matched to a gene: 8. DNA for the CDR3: TGTGCCAGCAGCCCTGGGACTAGCGGGACCCTAGCCAAAAACATTCAGTACTTC. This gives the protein CASSPGTSGTLAKNIQYF.

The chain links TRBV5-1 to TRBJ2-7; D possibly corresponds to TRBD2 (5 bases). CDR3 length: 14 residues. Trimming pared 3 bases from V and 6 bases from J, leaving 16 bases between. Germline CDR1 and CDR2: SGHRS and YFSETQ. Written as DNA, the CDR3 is TGCGCCAGCAGCTCGTCGTCTAGCAGCCTCGAGCAGTACTTC. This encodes CASSSSSSSLEQYF.

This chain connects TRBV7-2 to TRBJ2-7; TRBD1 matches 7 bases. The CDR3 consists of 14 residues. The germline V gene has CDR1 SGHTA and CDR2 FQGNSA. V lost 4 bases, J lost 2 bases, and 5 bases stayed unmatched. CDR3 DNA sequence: TGTGCCAGCAGCTCATACAGGGGCCCCTACGAGCAGTACTTC. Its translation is CASSSYRGPYEQYF.

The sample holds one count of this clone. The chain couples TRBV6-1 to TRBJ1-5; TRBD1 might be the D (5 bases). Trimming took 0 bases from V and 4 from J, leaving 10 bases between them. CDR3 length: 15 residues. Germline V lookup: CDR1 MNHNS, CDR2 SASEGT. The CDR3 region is CASSEALAGNQPQHF. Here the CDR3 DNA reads TGTGCCAGCAGTGAAGCGCTGGCAGGGAATCAGCCCCAGCATTTT.

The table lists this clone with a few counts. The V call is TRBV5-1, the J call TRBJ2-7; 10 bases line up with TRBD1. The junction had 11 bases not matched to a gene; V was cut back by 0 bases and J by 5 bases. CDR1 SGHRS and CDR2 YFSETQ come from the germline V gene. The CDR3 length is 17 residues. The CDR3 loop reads CASSLEGRTGGGHEQYF. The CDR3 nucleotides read TGCGCCAGCAGCTTGGAAGGGAGGACAGGGGGAGGTCACGAGCAGTACTTC.

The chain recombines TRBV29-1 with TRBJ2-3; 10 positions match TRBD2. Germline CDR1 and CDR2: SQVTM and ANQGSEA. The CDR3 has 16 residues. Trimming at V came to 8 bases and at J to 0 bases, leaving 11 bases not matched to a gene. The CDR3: CSTTGTSDPSTDTQYF. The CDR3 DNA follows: TGCAGCACAACCGGGACTAGCGACCCTAGCACAGATACGCAGTATTTT.

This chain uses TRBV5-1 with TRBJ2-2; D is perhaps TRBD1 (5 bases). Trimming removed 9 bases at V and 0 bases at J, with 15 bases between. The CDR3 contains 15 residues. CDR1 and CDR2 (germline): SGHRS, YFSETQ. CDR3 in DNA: TGCGCCACCAAACAGGCGATCGCGAACACCGGGGAGCTGTTTTTT. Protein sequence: CATKQAIANTGELFF. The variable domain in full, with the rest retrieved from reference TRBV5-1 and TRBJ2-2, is KAGVTQTPRYLIKTRGQQVTLSCSPISGHRSVSWYQQTPGQGLQFLFEYFSETQRNKGNFPGRFSGRQFSNSRSEMNVSTLELGDSALYLCATKQAIANTGELFFGEGSRLTVL.

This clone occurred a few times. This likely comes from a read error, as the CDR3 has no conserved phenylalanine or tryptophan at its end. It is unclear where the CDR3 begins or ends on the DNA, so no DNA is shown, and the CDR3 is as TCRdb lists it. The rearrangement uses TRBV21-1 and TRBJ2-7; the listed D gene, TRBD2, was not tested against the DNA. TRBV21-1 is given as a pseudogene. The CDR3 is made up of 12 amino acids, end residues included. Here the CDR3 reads CASSKNGASGRI.